These 31 T cell receptor beta chains originate from one sample sequenced in a study of blood T cell dynamics during melanoma immunotherapy. Libraries were prepared by immunoSEQ multiplex PCR; TCRdb keeps only in-frame clonotypes and omits some of them. This table holds fewer than 15,000 clones, roughly 88% found once. Time point in this sample: week 3, after first cycle of checkpoint inhibitor. Here the sequenced sample was blood, taken from a patient treated with checkpoint blockade. All receptors derive from a human donor with melanoma.

This clone appeared once. The rearrangement joins TRBV5-4 to TRBJ1-2, with no clear D. Trimming removed 1 base at V and 2 bases at J, with 12 bases between. Germline lookup yields CDR1 SGHNT and CDR2 YYREEE (reference sequence). This CDR3 has 15 amino acids. CDR3 region: CASSLKGLVNYGYTF. The CDR3 region has the DNA TGTGCCAGCAGCTTGAAGGGTTTGGTAAACTATGGCTACACCTTC. Together with reference TRBV5-4 and TRBJ1-2, the CDR3 gives the full variable domain: ETGVTQSPTHLIKTRGQQVTLRCSSQSGHNTVSWYQQALGQGPQFIFQYYREEENGRGNFPPRFSGLQFPNYSSELNVNALELDDSALYLCASSLKGLVNYGYTFGSGTRLTVV.

The chain is built from TRBV30 and TRBJ1-6; unclear D gene. This CDR3 is built from 15 residues. V was pared by 6 bases and J by 0 bases, with 12 bases between. The germline V gene encodes CDR1 GTSNPN and CDR2 SVGIG (reference sequence). CDR3 DNA: TGTGCCTGCGTCCCGGGGAGCTCCTATAATTCACCCCTCCACTTT. Translation: CACVPGSSYNSPLHF.

V usage is TRBV4-3 and J usage is TRBJ2-1; 7 nucleotides match TRBD1. The trim removed 1 base at V and 3 bases at J, leaving 3 bases unmatched. The CDR3 runs to 15 residues. Germline-derived CDR1 and CDR2 are LGHNA and YSLEER. The CDR3 DNA reads TGCGCCAGCAGCCAAGGGACAGGAGTCTACAATGAGCAGTTCTTC. This translates into CASSQGTGVYNEQFF.

J is TRBJ2-7 and V is TRBV27, with TRBD1 as a possible D gene (5 bases). CDR3 length equals 13 residues. CDR1 and CDR2 (germline): MNHEY, SMNVEV (reference sequence). Deletions cut 2 bases from V and 3 bases from J, with 8 bases between. CDR3 residues: CASSLIQDYEQYF. CDR3 in DNA: TGTGCCAGCAGTTTAATACAGGACTACGAGCAGTACTTC.

The chain recombines TRBV28 with TRBJ2-5; D assignment may be TRBD1 or TRBD2 (5 bases each). CDR3 length equals 12 residues. Per the germline V gene, CDR1 is MDHEN and CDR2 is SYDVKM. V shed 6 bases and J shed 5 bases, with 10 bases lying between them. This chain's CDR3 is CASRRGGETQYF. CDR3 coding DNA: TGTGCCAGCAGGAGGGGTGGGGAGACCCAGTACTTC. Full variable domain (remainder filled in from reference TRBV28 and TRBJ2-5): DVKVTQSSRYLVKRTGEKVFLECVQDMDHENMFWYRQDPGLGLRLIYFSYDVKMKEKGDIPEGYSVSREKKERFSLILESASTNQTSMYLCASRRGGETQYFGPGTRLLVL.

This chain links TRBV15 with TRBJ2-7, with D hard to call. V dropped 1 base and J dropped 3 bases, with 13 bases sitting between them. Germline CDR1 and CDR2: LNHNV and YYDKDF (reference sequence). The CDR3 sequence is 15 residues long. As DNA, the CDR3 is TGTGCCACCAGCAGAGGGACGGGTTCGGTCTACGAGCAGTACTTC. Its translation: CATSRGTGSVYEQYF.

V gene TRBV7-2 combines with J gene TRBJ2-7, with a tentative D call TRBD2 (5 bases). Germline assignment: CDR1 SGHTA and CDR2 FQGNSA. Trimming cost V 4 bases and J 3 bases, with 13 bases left between them. This CDR3 spans 14 amino acids. CDR3 nucleotides: TGTGCCAGCAGCTCGACGGGGTGGTTCTACGAGCAGTACTTC. Translating gives CASSSTGWFYEQYF.

The V and J genes are TRBV2 and TRBJ2-2; 7 nucleotides agree with TRBD1. CDR1 and CDR2 (germline): SNHLY, FYNNEI. There are 14 residues in the CDR3. Germline trimming cut 8 bases from V and 7 bases from J; bases unmatched to any gene: 10. CDR3 nucleotides: TGTGCCAGCTGCCGACGACAGGGTATCGGGGAGCTGTTTTTT. Protein sequence: CASCRRQGIGELFF.

This chain joins TRBV5-8 and TRBJ1-2, with TRBD1 identical over 10 bases. From germline, CDR1 is SGHTS and CDR2 YDEGEE. This CDR3 is 15 amino acids long. V lost 4 bases, J lost 7 bases, and 10 bases stayed unmatched. CDR3: CASSPKGQGDSGYTF. DNA of the CDR3: TGTGCCAGCAGCCCGAAAGGACAGGGGGACAGTGGCTACACCTTC.

The V call is TRBV29-1, the J call TRBJ1-5; D is undetermined. The CDR3 loop spans 13 amino acids. The germline CDR1 and CDR2 sequences are SQVTM and ANQGSEA. V lost 7 bases, J lost 0 bases, and 10 bases lay in between. The CDR3 coding sequence is TGCAGCGCCGGCGGGAATAGCAATCAGCCCCAGCATTTT. It is translated as CSAGGNSNQPQHF.

Only a few counts were recorded for this clone. The genes are TRBV25-1 and TRBJ1-2, with 11 bases fitting TRBD1. Trimming cost V 6 bases and J 4 bases; bases outside gene matches: 7. The CDR3 sequence is 15 residues long. CDR1 and CDR2 (germline): MGHDK, SYGVNS. For the CDR3, the DNA is TGTGCCAGCAGCGGGACAGGGGGACGTGGCTATGGCTACACCTTC. This gives the protein CASSGTGGRGYGYTF.

The rearrangement joins TRBV10-3 to TRBJ1-3; maybe TRBD1 (5 bases). The length of the CDR3 is 13 residues. Germline CDR1 ENHRY, CDR2 SYGVKD. V was pared by 6 bases and J by 0 bases, with 6 bases between. DNA of the CDR3: TGTGCCATCAGAGACAGCTCTGGAAACACCATATATTTT. Translation: CAIRDSSGNTIYF.

V usage is TRBV7-9 and J usage is TRBJ1-1; TRBD1 matches 7 bases. Per germline, CDR1 SEHNR and CDR2 FQNEAQ (reference sequence). Unmatched junction bases numbered 13, after V lost 5 bases and J lost 10 bases. The CDR3 consists of 14 residues. CDR3 region: CASSQSGTASSAFF. CDR3 DNA sequence: TGTGCCAGCAGCCAGTCGGGGACAGCATCCTCAGCTTTCTTT.

The genes are TRBV28 and TRBJ1-3; 7 positions agree with TRBD1. The length of the CDR3 is 16 residues. Germline V lookup: CDR1 MDHEN, CDR2 SYDVKM. The V segment lost 6 bases and the J segment 0 bases; nucleotides outside the gene matches: 8. CDR3: CASRPQGWSSGNTIYF. In DNA, the CDR3 is TGTGCCAGCAGACCACAGGGGTGGTCCTCTGGAAACACCATATATTTT.

This sequence joins TRBV9 and TRBJ2-6; D is ambiguous. The ends were cut back, 3 bases at V and 0 bases at J, with 4 bases in the middle. CDR1 SGDLS and CDR2 YYNGEE come from the germline V gene. The CDR3 extends over 14 amino acids. CDR3 sequence reads: CASSGHSGANVLTF. CDR3 DNA sequence: TGTGCCAGCAGCGGACACTCTGGGGCCAACGTCCTGACTTTC. Based on the CDR3 plus reference TRBV9 and TRBJ2-6, the full variable domain is DSGVTQTPKHLITATGQRVTLRCSPRSGDLSVYWYQQSLDQGLQFLIQYYNGEERAKGNILERFSAQQFPDLHSELNLSSLELGDSALYFCASSGHSGANVLTFGAGSRLTVL.

The J gene is TRBJ1-5, the V gene TRBV27, with D hard to call. The CDR3 extends over 14 amino acids. Trimming took 0 bases from V and 4 from J, leaving 7 bases between them. The germline V gene encodes CDR1 MNHEY and CDR2 SMNVEV (reference sequence). The CDR3 coding sequence is TGTGCCAGCAGTTTATCCTCCGGGAATCAGCCCCAGCATTTT. Translated, it gives CASSLSSGNQPQHF.

V usage is TRBV7-6 and J usage is TRBJ1-5, with a possible D match to TRBD1 (6 bases). The germline CDR1 and CDR2 sequences are SGHVS and FNYEAQ. Trimming took off 5 bases at V and 7 bases at J, with 21 bases between the two ends. CDR3 length: 16 residues. CDR3 DNA: TGTGCCAGCAGCCCCCAACAGGCAGGGGCAGGCCAGCCCCAGCATTTT. Translation gives CASSPQQAGAGQPQHF.

Note on this clone: This CDR3 is also generated by other DNA sequences in the sample. V and J are TRBV30 and TRBJ2-5, with TRBD1 as a possible D gene (6 bases). The germline V and J ends were trimmed by 3 bases and 4 bases, with 15 bases remaining between them. Germline assignment: CDR1 GTSNPN and CDR2 SVGIG (reference sequence). The CDR3 has 14 amino acids. CDR3 residues: CAWSPDTRGETQYF. The DNA of the CDR3 is TGTGCCTGGAGCCCGGACACCAGGGGAGAGACCCAGTACTTC.

The rearrangement joins TRBV30 to TRBJ2-7; D not certain. The CDR3 has 12 amino acids. V gave up 2 bases and J gave up 3 bases, with 8 bases separating them. Looked up from germline, CDR1 is GTSNPN and CDR2 is SVGIG (reference sequence). CDR3 bases: TGTGCCTGGAGTCCCCCAGACTACGAGCAGTACTTC. It is translated as CAWSPPDYEQYF.

The sample holds a few counts of this clone. V usage is TRBV5-4 and J usage is TRBJ2-3, with D possibly TRBD1 on 6 matching bases. V lost 5 bases, J lost 6 bases, and 19 bases lay in between. The germline V gene encodes CDR1 SGHNT and CDR2 YYREEE (reference sequence). The CDR3 is 15 amino acids. CDR3 coding DNA: TGTGCCAGCAGATCAAGCCTGGGGGCATCGGATACGCAGTATTTT. As protein: CASRSSLGASDTQYF.

The sample holds one count of this clone. The rearrangement links TRBV4-2 to TRBJ2-7; D is uncertain. Germline V CDR1 and CDR2: LGHNA, YNFKEQ. V was pared by 3 bases and J by 1 base, with 10 bases between. The CDR3 length is 14 residues. In nucleotides, the CDR3 is TGTGCCAGCAGCCAGGCCCCTGGATCCTACGAGCAGTACTTC. This encodes CASSQAPGSYEQYF.

This rearrangement joins TRBV6-5 to TRBJ2-1, with TRBD1 matching over 9 bases. With V trimmed by 10 bases and J by 4 bases, 11 bases remained unmatched. CDR3 length: 15 residues. The germline CDR1 and CDR2 sequences are MNHEY and SVGAGI. The CDR3 loop reads CATFNTGTGYNEQFF. DNA of the CDR3: TGTGCCACCTTTAATACCGGGACAGGGTACAATGAGCAGTTCTTC.

This clone appeared once. This CDR3 is CASSSFYEQYF. CDR3 sequence (DNA): TGTGCCAGCAGCTCCTTCTACGAGCAGTACTTC. The chain joins TRBV5-8 to TRBJ2-7; D call uncertain. The length of the CDR3 is 11 residues. Germline values: CDR1 SGHTS, CDR2 YDEGEE. The V end was cut by 3 bases, the J end by 3 bases, with 4 bases between.

This rearrangement joins TRBV5-1 to TRBJ2-3, with D possibly being TRBD1 (5 bases). Germline V gives CDR1 SGHRS, CDR2 YFSETQ. With 0 bases removed from V and 3 bases from J, the gap between germline ends came to 11 bases. The CDR3 loop spans 15 amino acids. The CDR3 DNA reads as TGCGCCAGCAGCTTGGGTGGGGCGCAGACAGATACGCAGTATTTT. It encodes CASSLGGAQTDTQYF.

The CDR3 coding sequence is TGCGCCAGCAGTCCGGGAAGAGGGGGGAAGAGTTATAGCAATCAGCCCCAGCATTTT. Translated, it gives CASSPGRGGKSYSNQPQHF. The chain employs TRBV23-1 and TRBJ1-5; the D gene is possibly TRBD1 (6 bases). TRBV23-1 is classed as an ORF, of uncertain function. The CDR3 is 19 residues long. V lost 4 bases to trimming and J lost 0 bases, with 22 bases between them.

This clone was observed a single time. The chain links TRBV27 to TRBJ2-7; 9 bases fit TRBD2. Germline CDR1 reads MNHEY; CDR2 reads SMNVEV (reference sequence). The CDR3 is 16 amino acids. Trimming at V came to 5 bases and at J to 2 bases, leaving 10 bases not matched to a gene. CDR3 region: CASSPVTTSGTYEQYF. As DNA, the CDR3 is TGTGCCAGCAGTCCCGTTACGACTAGCGGAACCTACGAGCAGTACTTC.

The chain couples TRBV27 to TRBJ2-5, with 8 bases lining up with TRBD2. The CDR3 totals 15 residues. The V gene end was trimmed by 4 bases and the J gene end by 2 bases; junction bases not matched to a gene: 6. Per germline, CDR1 MNHEY and CDR2 SMNVEV (reference sequence). Written as DNA, the CDR3 is TGTGCCAGCAGTTCTATACTAGCGGCTCAAGAGACCCAGTACTTC. This encodes CASSSILAAQETQYF.

The J gene is TRBJ2-5, the V gene TRBV9, with 7 bases identical to TRBD1. The CDR3 loop spans 16 amino acids. Per the germline V gene, CDR1 is SGDLS and CDR2 is YYNGEE. The V segment lost 1 base and the J segment 3 bases; nucleotides outside the gene matches: 9. CDR3 in DNA: TGTGCCAGCAGCGTAATCCCTGGGGACAGTAAAGAGACCCAGTACTTC. Protein product: CASSVIPGDSKETQYF.

This CDR3 is CASSSLSYAGTYEQYF. The CDR3 coding sequence is TGTGCCAGCAGTTCGCTTTCCTACGCGGGAACCTACGAGCAGTACTTC. This chain links TRBV27 with TRBJ2-7; TRBD2 might be the D (6 bases). The CDR3 contains 16 residues. Trimming stripped 4 bases from V and 2 bases from J, with 18 bases between. Germline V gives CDR1 MNHEY, CDR2 SMNVEV (reference sequence).

V and J are TRBV10-3 and TRBJ2-3; D ambiguous. Germline loops: CDR1 ENHRY, CDR2 SYGVKD. Trimming removed 3 bases at V and 6 bases at J, with 10 bases between. The CDR3 is 13 amino acids. The CDR3 reads CAISDAGRDTQYF. The CDR3 DNA sequence: TGTGCCATCAGTGATGCCGGCCGGGATACGCAGTATTTT.

This clone was counted only a few times. This chain joins TRBV30 and TRBJ1-1, with D uncertain. V was clipped by 4 bases and J by 1 base, with 7 bases between them. Germline V gene data show CDR1 as GTSNPN and CDR2 as SVGIG (reference sequence). This CDR3 comprises 12 residues. Written as DNA, the CDR3 is TGTGCCTGGACCTGGGGGAACACTGAAGCTTTCTTT. Amino acids: CAWTWGNTEAFF.